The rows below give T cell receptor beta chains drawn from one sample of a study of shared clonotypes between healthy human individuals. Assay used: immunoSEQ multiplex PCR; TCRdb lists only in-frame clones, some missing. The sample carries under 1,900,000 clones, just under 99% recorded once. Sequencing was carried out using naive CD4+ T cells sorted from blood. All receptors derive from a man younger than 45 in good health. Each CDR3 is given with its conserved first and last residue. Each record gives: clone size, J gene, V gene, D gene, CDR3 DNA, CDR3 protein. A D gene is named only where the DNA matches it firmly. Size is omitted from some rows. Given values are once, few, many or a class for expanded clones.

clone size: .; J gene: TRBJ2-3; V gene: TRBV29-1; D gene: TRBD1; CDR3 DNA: TGCAGCGTTGAACGCGACAGGGTGATGGGAGATACGCAGTATTTT; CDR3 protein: CSVERDRVMGDTQYF
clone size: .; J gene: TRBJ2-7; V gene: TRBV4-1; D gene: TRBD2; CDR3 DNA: TGCGCCAGCAGCCAAGGGGGTGGTAGCGGGAGAAGTTACGAGCAGTACTTC; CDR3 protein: CASSQGGGSGRSYEQYF
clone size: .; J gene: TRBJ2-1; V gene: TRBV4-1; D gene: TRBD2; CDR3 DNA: TGCGCCAGCAGCCAAGGACCTAGCGGGAGGACCTCTGGAAGATACAATGAGCAGTTCTTC; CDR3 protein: CASSQGPSGRTSGRYNEQFF
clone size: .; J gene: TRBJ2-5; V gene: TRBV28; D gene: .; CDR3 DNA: TGTGCCAGCCAACCAGGGCAGGAAGAGACCCAGTACTTC; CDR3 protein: CASQPGQEETQYF
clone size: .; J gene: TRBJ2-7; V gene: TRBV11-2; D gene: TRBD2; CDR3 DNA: TGTGCCAGCAGCCCGGCGGGAGGCTACCTCTACGAGCAGTACTTC; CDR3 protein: CASSPAGGYLYEQYF
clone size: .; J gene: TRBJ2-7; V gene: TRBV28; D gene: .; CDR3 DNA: TGTGCCAGCAGCTCTTTTTTGGAGCAGTACTTC; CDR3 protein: CASSSFLEQYF
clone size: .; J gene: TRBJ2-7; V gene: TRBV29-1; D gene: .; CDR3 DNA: TGCAGCGTTGTCCAACGGCAGGGTGAGCAGTACTTC; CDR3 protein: CSVVQRQGEQYF
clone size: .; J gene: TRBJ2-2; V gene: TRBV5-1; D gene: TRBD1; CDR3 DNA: TGCGCCAGCAGCTTACCCGGGACAGGGTTTAGCGGGGAGCTGTTTTTT; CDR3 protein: CASSLPGTGFSGELFF
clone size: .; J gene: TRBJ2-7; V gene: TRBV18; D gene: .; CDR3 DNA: TGTGCCAGCTCACCAGGACTCACCTCCTACGAGCAGTACTTC; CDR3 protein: CASSPGLTSYEQYF
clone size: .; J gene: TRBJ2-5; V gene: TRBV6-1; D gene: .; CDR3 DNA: TGTGCCAGCAGTGAACAGGCGAGTTCCCACAGGGACTTC; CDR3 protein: CASSEQASSHRDF
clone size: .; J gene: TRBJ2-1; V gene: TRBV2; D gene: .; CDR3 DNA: TGTGCCAGCAGTGAACAACAGGCCTCCTACAATGAGCAGTTCTTC; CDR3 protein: CASSEQQASYNEQFF
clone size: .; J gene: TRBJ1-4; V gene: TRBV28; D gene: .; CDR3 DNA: TGTGCCAGCAGTGCTTACGAGACGGGGAATGAAAAACTGTTTTTT; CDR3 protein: CASSAYETGNEKLFF
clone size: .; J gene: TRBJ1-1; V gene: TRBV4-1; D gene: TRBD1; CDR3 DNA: TGCGCCAGCAGCCAGGAGATGGACAGGGTGACTGAAGCTTTCTTT; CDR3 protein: CASSQEMDRVTEAFF
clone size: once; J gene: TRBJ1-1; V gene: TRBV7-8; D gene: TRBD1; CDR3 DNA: TGTGCCAGCAGCTTAGGGGTACAGGGGCTAGAGGACCTAGATGAAGCTTTCTTT; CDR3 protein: CASSLGVQGLEDLDEAFF
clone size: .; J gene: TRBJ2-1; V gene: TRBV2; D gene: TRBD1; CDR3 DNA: TGTGCCACCTACCGGGACAGGGGTTACAATGAGCAGTTCTTC; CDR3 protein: CATYRDRGYNEQFF
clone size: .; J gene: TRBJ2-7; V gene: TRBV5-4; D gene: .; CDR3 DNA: TGTGCCAGCAGCCGGGGGTACGAATACGAGCAGTACTTC; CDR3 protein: CASSRGYEYEQYF
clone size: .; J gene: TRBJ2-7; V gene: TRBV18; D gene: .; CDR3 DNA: TGTGCCAGCTCACCACCGGGGAGCTCCTACGAGCAGTACTTC; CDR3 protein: CASSPPGSSYEQYF
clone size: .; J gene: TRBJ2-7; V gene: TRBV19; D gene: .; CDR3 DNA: TGTGCCAGTATATCCCAGCAGTACGAGCAGTACTTC; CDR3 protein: CASISQQYEQYF
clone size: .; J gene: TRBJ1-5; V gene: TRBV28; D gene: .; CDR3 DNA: TGTGCCAGCAGTTTACCGCCGATGCCCCAGCATTTT; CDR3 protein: CASSLPPMPQHF
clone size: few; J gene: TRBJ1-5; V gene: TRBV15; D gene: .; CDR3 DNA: TGTGCCACCAGCAGAGACCCCGGGGGGGATCAGCCCCAGCATTTT; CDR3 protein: CATSRDPGGDQPQHF
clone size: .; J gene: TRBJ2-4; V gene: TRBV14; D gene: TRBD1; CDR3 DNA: TGTGCCAGCAGCCAATTTATACAGGGGTCTAAAAACATTCAGTACTTC; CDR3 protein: CASSQFIQGSKNIQYF
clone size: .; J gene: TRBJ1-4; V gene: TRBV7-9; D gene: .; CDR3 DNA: TGTGCCAGCAGCTTGGGGACGAGAAATGAAAAACTGTTTTTT; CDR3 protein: CASSLGTRNEKLFF
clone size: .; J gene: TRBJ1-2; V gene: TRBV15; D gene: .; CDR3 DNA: TGTGCCACCAGCATCAAGGGTGGCAGCTACACCTTC; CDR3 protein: CATSIKGGSYTF
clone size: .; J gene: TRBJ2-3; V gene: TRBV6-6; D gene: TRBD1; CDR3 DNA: TGTGCCAGCAGCCGAGGGGTCAGGGGGACAGATACGCAGTATTTT; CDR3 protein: CASSRGVRGTDTQYF
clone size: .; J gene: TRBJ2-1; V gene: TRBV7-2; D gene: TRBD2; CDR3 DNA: TGTGCCAGCACCACCTCTTCTAGCGGGCCCAACAATGAGCAGTTCTTC; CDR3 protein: CASTTSSSGPNNEQFF
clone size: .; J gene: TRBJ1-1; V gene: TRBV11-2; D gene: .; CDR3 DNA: TGTGCCAGCAGCTGGCGGAATTCTGGGACGCCGAAGGTAGATGATGAAGCTTTCTTT; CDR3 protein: CASSWRNSGTPKVDDEAFF
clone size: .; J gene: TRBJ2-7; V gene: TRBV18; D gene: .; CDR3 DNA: TGTGCCAGCTCGCTGTTACAGGACACCTACGAGCAGTACTTC; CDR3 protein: CASSLLQDTYEQYF
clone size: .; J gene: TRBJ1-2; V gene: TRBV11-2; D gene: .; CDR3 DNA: TGTGCCAGCAGCTCCTGGAGGGTCAGACACTATGGCTACACCTTC; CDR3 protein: CASSSWRVRHYGYTF
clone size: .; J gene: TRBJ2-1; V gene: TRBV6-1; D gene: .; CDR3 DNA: TGTGCCAGCAGTGAAATGCCCACCTACAATGAGCAGTTCTTC; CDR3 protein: CASSEMPTYNEQFF
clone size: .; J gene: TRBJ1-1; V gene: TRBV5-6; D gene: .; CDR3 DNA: TGTGCCAGCAGCCCACCCGGGGCCGGCATGAACACTGAAGCTTTCTTT; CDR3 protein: CASSPPGAGMNTEAFF
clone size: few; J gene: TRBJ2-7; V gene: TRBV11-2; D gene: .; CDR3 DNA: TGTGCCAGCAGCTTAGATTTAGCCCAATACGAGCAGTACTTC; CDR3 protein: CASSLDLAQYEQYF
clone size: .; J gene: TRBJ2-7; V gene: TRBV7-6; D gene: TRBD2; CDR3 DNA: TGTGCCAGCAGCTTCTTGTTGCGGGAGCCTTCCTACGAGCAGTACTTC; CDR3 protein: CASSFLLREPSYEQYF
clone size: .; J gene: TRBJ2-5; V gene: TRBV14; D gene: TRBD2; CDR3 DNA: TGTGCCAGCAGCCCAGGACTAGTGGAGACCCAGTACTTC; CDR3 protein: CASSPGLVETQYF